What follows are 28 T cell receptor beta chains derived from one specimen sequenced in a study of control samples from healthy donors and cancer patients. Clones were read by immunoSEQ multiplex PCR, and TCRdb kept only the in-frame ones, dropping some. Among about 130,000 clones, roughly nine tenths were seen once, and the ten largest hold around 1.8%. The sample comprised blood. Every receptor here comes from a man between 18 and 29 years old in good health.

The CDR3 spells CASSLSLAGRDEQFF. The CDR3 DNA sequence: TGTGCCAGCAGTTTATCGCTAGCGGGGAGGGATGAGCAGTTCTTC. This chain uses TRBV27 with TRBJ2-1; TRBD2 agrees at 9 bases. The CDR3 sequence is 15 residues long. Germline lookup yields CDR1 MNHEY and CDR2 SMNVEV (reference sequence). V lost 0 bases to trimming and J lost 8 bases; unmatched junction nucleotides: 5.

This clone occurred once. The CDR3 region is CASSPVRDESTQYF. The DNA for the CDR3 is TGTGCCAGCTCACCGGTCAGGGACGAGAGTACGCAGTATTTT. J is TRBJ2-3 and V is TRBV18, with D perhaps assigned TRBD1 or TRBD2 (5 bases each). The germline V gene encodes CDR1 KGHSH and CDR2 LQKENI. CDR3 length: 14 residues. V gave up 3 bases and J gave up 8 bases, with 15 bases separating them.

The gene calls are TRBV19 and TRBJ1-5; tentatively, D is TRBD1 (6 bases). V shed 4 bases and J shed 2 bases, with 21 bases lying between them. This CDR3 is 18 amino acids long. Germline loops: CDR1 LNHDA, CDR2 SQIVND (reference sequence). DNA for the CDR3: TGTGCCAGTAGTACAACCGTCCCCCGACAGGTAGGCAATCAGCCCCAGCATTTT. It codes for CASSTTVPRQVGNQPQHF.

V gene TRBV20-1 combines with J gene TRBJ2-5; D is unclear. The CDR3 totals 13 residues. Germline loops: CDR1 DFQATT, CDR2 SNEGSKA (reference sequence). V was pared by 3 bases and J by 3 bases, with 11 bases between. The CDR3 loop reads CSASLGSKETQYF. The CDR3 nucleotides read TGCAGTGCTAGTCTGGGGTCAAAAGAGACCCAGTACTTC.

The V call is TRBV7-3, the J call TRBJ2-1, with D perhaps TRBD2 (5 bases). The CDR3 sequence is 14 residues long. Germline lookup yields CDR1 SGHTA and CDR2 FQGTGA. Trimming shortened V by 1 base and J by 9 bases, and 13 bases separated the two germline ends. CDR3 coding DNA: TGTGCCAGCAGCTTAAACGTGGCGGGCGGTGAGCAGTTCTTC. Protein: CASSLNVAGGEQFF.

The CDR3 is CASSELNRGDEQFF. The CDR3 region has the DNA TGCGCCAGCAGTGAGTTGAACAGGGGGGATGAGCAGTTCTTC. This rearrangement joins TRBV10-1 to TRBJ2-1; 8 nucleotides align to TRBD1. Germline V gene sequence: CDR1 WNHNN, CDR2 SYGVQD (reference sequence). With 1 base clipped from V and 8 bases from J, the junction kept 4 bases outside the gene matches. The CDR3 spans 14 residues.

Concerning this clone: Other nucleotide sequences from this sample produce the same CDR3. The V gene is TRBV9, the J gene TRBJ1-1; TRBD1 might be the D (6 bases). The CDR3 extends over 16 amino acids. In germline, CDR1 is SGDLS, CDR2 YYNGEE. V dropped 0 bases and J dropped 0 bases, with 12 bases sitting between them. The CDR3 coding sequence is TGTGCCAGCAGCGTAGGAAGAGGACAGATGAACACTGAAGCTTTCTTT. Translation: CASSVGRGQMNTEAFF. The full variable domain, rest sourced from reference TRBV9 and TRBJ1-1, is DSGVTQTPKHLITATGQRVTLRCSPRSGDLSVYWYQQSLDQGLQFLIQYYNGEERAKGNILERFSAQQFPDLHSELNLSSLELGDSALYFCASSVGRGQMNTEAFFGQGTRLTVV.

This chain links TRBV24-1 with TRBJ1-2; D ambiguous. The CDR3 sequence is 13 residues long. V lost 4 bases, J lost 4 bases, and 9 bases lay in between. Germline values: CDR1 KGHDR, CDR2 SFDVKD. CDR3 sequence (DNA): TGTGCCACCAGTGAGGCGGACCTCTATGGCTACACCTTC. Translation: CATSEADLYGYTF.

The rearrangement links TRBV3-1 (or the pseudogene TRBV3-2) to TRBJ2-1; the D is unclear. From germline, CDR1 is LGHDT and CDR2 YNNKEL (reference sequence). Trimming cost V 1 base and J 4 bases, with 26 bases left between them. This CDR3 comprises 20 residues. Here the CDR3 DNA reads TGTGCCAGCAGCCAAGGAACAATTAACAGTAGCAGAAGGACGTACAATGAGCAGTTCTTC. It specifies CASSQGTINSSRRTYNEQFF.

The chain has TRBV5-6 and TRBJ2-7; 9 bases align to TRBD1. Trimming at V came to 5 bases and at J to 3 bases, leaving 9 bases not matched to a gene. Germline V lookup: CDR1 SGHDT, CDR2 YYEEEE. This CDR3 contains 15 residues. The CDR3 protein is CASSPDPGQGYEQYF. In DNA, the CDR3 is TGTGCCAGCAGTCCAGATCCGGGACAGGGCTACGAGCAGTACTTC.

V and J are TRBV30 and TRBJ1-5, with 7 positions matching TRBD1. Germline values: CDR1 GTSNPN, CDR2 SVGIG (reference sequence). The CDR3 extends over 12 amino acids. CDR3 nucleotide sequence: TGTGCGACAGGGCTAGGAAATCAGCCCCAGCATTTT. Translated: CATGLGNQPQHF.

The CDR3 coding sequence is TGTGCCAGCAGCTTAGATGGACAGGGAGATGGGGCCTATGGCTACACCTTC. It is translated as CASSLDGQGDGAYGYTF. The rearrangement joins TRBV7-9 to TRBJ1-2; 8 nucleotides match TRBD1. Trimming cost V 1 base and J 4 bases; bases outside gene matches: 11. Germline values: CDR1 SEHNR, CDR2 FQNEAQ (reference sequence). The CDR3 is made up of 17 amino acids.

The CDR3 coding sequence is TGTGCCATCAGCCCCGGGACGGGAAACACTGAAGCTTTCTTT. This codes for CAISPGTGNTEAFF. The chain combines TRBV10-3 with TRBJ1-1; weak D call: TRBD1 (5 bases). Germline assignment: CDR1 ENHRY and CDR2 SYGVKD. This CDR3 comprises 14 residues. The V end lost 6 bases, the J end lost 2 bases, and 13 bases lay between the germline ends.

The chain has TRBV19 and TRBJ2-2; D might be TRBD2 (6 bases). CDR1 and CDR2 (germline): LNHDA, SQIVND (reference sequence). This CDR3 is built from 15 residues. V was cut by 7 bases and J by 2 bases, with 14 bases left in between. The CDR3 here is CASILGSGNTGELFF. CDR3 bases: TGTGCCAGTATTTTGGGTAGCGGTAACACCGGGGAGCTGTTTTTT.

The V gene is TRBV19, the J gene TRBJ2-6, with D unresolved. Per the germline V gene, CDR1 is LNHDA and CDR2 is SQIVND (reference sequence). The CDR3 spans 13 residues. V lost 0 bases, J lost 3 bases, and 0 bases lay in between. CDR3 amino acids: CASSIDGANVLTF. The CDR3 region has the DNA TGTGCCAGTAGTATAGATGGGGCCAACGTCCTGACTTTC.

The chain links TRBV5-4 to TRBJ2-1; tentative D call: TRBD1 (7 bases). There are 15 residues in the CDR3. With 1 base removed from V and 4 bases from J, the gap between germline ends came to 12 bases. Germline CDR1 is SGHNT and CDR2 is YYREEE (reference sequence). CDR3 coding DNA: TGTGCCAGCAGCTTGCCTCAGGGGGGATACAATGAGCAGTTCTTC. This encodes CASSLPQGGYNEQFF.

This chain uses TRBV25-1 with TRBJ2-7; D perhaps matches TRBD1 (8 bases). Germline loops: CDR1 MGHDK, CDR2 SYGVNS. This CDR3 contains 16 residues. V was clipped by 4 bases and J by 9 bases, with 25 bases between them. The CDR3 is CASSVPGQGGKFRQYF. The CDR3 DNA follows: TGTGCCAGCAGTGTCCCCGGACAGGGAGGGAAATTTCGGCAGTACTTC.

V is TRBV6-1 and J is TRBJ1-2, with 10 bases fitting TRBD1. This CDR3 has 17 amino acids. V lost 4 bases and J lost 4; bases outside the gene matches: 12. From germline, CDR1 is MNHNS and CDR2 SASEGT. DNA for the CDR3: TGTGCCAGCAGTGGACAGGGGGCGCATACTATCCGCTATGGCTACACCTTC. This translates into CASSGQGAHTIRYGYTF.

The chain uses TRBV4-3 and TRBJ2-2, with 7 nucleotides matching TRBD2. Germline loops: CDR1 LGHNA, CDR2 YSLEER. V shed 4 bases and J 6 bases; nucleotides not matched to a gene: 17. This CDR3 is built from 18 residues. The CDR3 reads CASSLRLGGGSGAGELFF. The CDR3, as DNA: TGCGCCAGCAGCCTACGATTGGGTGGCGGGAGTGGCGCCGGGGAGCTGTTTTTT.

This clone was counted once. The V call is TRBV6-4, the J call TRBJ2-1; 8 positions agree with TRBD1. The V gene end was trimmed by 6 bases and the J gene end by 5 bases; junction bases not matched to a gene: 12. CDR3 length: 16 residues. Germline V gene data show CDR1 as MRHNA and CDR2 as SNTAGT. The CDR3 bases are TGTGCCAGCAGCCCCTCGGTAGGGACAGGCAACAATGAGCAGTTCTTC. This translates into CASSPSVGTGNNEQFF.

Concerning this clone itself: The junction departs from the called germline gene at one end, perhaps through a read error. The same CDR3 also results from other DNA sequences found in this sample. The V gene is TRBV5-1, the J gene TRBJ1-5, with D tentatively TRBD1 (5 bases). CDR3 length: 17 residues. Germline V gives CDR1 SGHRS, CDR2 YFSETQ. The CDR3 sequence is CATSPGGGLNSNQPQHF. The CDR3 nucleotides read TGCGCCACCAGCCCGGGGGGGGGACTCAATAGCAATCAGCCCCAGCATTTT.

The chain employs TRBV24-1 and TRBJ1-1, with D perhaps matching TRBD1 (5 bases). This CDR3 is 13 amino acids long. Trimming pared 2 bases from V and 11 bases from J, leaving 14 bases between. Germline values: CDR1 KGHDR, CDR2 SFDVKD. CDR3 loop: CATSDSRDPRAFF. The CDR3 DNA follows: TGTGCCACCAGTGATTCCCGGGACCCCAGGGCTTTCTTT.

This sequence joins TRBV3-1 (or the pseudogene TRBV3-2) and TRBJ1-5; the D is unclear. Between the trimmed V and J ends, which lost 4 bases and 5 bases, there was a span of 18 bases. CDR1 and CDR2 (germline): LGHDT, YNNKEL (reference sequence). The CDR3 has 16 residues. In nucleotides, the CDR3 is TGTGCCAGCAGCCCTGACTCTCCGGGTGAAGATCAGCCCCAGCATTTT. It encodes CASSPDSPGEDQPQHF.

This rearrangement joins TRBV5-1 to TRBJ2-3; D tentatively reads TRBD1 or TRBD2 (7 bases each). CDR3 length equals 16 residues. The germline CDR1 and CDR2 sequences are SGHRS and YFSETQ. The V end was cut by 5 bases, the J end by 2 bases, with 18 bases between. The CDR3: CASSWGGTALTDTQYF. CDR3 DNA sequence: TGCGCCAGCAGTTGGGGAGGGACAGCCCTCACAGATACGCAGTATTTT. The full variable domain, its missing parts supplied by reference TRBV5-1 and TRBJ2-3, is KAGVTQTPRYLIKTRGQQVTLSCSPISGHRSVSWYQQTPGQGLQFLFEYFSETQRNKGNFPGRFSGRQFSNSRSEMNVSTLELGDSALYLCASSWGGTALTDTQYFGPGTRLTVL.

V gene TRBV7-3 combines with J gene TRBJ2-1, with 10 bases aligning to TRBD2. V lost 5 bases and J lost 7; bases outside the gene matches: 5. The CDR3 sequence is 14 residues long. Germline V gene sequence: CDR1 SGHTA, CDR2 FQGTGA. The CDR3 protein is CASSPGLAENEQFF. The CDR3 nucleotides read TGTGCCAGCAGCCCAGGACTAGCGGAAAATGAGCAGTTCTTC. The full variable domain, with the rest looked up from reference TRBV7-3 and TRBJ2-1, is GAGVSQTPSNKVTEKGKYVELRCDPISGHTALYWYRQSLGQGPEFLIYFQGTGAADDSGLPNDRFFAVRPEGSVSTLKIQRTERGDSAVYLCASSPGLAENEQFFGPGTRLTVL.

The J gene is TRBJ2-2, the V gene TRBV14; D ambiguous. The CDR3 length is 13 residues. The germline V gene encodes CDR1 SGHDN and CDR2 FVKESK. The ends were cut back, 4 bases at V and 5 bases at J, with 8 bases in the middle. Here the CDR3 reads CASSPAGTGELFF. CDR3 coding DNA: TGTGCCAGCAGCCCGGCCGGGACCGGGGAGCTGTTTTTT.

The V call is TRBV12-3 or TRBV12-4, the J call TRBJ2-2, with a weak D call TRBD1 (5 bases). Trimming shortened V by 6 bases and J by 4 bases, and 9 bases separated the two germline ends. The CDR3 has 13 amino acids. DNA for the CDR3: TGTGCCAGCAGAACCGACAGCACCGGGGAGCTGTTTTTT. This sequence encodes CASRTDSTGELFF.

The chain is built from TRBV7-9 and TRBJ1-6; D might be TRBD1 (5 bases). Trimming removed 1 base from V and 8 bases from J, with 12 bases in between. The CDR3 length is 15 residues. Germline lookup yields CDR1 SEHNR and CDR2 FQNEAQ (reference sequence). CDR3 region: CASSLGGYGDSPLHF. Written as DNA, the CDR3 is TGTGCCAGCAGCTTAGGGGGGTACGGCGATTCACCCCTCCACTTT.